These 15 T cell receptor beta chains originate from one sample sequenced in a study of T-cell memory formation after mild COVID-19. From the 5' RACE reads, TCRdb called clonotypes with MiXCR, one entry per CDR3 protein. Among about 410,000 distinct CDR3 sequences listed, roughly 18% were seen once. Sequenced sample: PBMCs or a T cell subset sorted from them (not recorded which). These receptors were collected from a man younger than 35 who had mild COVID-19 (a few samples of this study predate the infection). Cell type and time point are not known.

The table lists this clonotype with a few counts. The chain uses TRBV29-1 and TRBJ1-3, with D perhaps TRBD1 (5 bases). CDR1 and CDR2 from the germline V gene are SQVTM and ANQGSEA. This CDR3 region has 14 residues. The V end was cut by 6 bases, the J end by 0 bases, with 12 bases between. The CDR3 coding sequence is TGCAGCGTGGTCGTGGGGGACTCTGGAAACACCATATATTTT. This translates into CSVVVGDSGNTIYF. Full variable domain (rest looked up from reference TRBV29-1 and TRBJ1-3): SAVISQKPSRDICQRGTSLTIQCQVDSQVTMMFWYRQQPGQSLTLIATANQGSEATYESGFVIDKFPISRPNLTFSTLTVSNMSPEDSSIYLCSVVVGDSGNTIYFGEGSWLTVV.

The chain employs TRBV7-9 and TRBJ2-7, with a tentative D call TRBD1 (6 bases). CDR1 SEHNR and CDR2 FQNEAQ come from the germline V gene (reference sequence). The CDR3 covers 13 residues. Trimming removed 5 bases at V and 2 bases at J, with 10 bases between. The DNA for the CDR3 is TGTGCCAGCAGCACCCCAGGGGCCTACGAGCAGTACTTC. Translating it yields CASSTPGAYEQYF.

A single count supports this clonotype. CDR3 DNA sequence: TGTGCCAGCAGCCCCCAAGTGAGGACAGCTTTCTTT. Encoded protein: CASSPQVRTAFF. The V call is TRBV6-5, the J call TRBJ1-1; no firm D call. There are 12 residues in the CDR3. V lost 6 bases and J 10 bases, leaving 15 bases between the germline ends. Per germline, CDR1 MNHEY and CDR2 SVGAGI.

The rearrangement uses TRBV3-1 and TRBJ1-1, with D tentatively TRBD1 (6 bases). Germline V lookup: CDR1 LGHDT, CDR2 YNNKEL (reference sequence). The CDR3 covers 14 residues. Trimming cost V 2 bases and J 6 bases, with 13 bases left between them. The CDR3 reads CASSQRTGFAEAFF. CDR3 nucleotides: TGTGCCAGCAGCCAAAGAACAGGGTTCGCTGAAGCTTTCTTT.

This chain joins TRBV7-9 and TRBJ1-1; no definite D call. V was cut by 5 bases and J by 3 bases, with 7 bases left in between. Per germline, CDR1 SEHNR and CDR2 FQNEAQ (reference sequence). The CDR3 is 12 residues long. CDR3 in amino acids: CASSRWDTEAFF. CDR3 nucleotide sequence: TGTGCCAGCAGCCGATGGGACACTGAAGCTTTCTTT.

J is TRBJ1-1 and V is TRBV29-1; 11 nucleotides match TRBD1. Germline loops: CDR1 SQVTM, CDR2 ANQGSEA. This CDR3 has 14 amino acids. Losses at the gene ends were 7 bases for V and 4 bases for J; bases not matched to a gene: 8. CDR3 loop: CSAVPGQGGTEAFF. CDR3 sequence (DNA): TGCAGCGCCGTCCCGGGACAGGGGGGCACTGAAGCTTTCTTT.

This clonotype came up a few times. This chain uses TRBV4-3 with TRBJ2-3, with D maybe TRBD2 (6 bases). The germline V and J ends were trimmed by 2 bases and 4 bases, with 7 bases remaining between them. CDR1 is LGHNA and CDR2 is YSLEER in the germline V gene. This CDR3 is built from 13 residues. This chain's CDR3 is CASSQTSPDTQYF. In DNA form, the CDR3 reads TGCGCCAGCAGCCAAACTAGCCCAGATACGCAGTATTTT.

The table lists this clonotype with a few counts. V and J are TRBV7-2 and TRBJ2-7; 13 bases match TRBD2. Germline V gives CDR1 SGHTA, CDR2 FQGNSA. This CDR3 has 13 residues. The ends lost 4 bases at V and 6 bases at J; junction bases unmatched: 0. As DNA, the CDR3 is TGTGCCAGCAGCTGGACTAGCGGGGGCGAGCAGTACTTC. As protein: CASSWTSGGEQYF.

The chain joins TRBV6-2 or TRBV6-3 to TRBJ1-1; a possible D gene is TRBD1 (6 bases). Between the trimmed V and J ends, which lost 10 bases and 5 bases, there was a span of 17 bases. This CDR3 region has 13 residues. In germline, CDR1 is MNHEY, CDR2 SVGEGT. The CDR3 spells CATQGRGETEAFF. The CDR3, as DNA: TGTGCCACACAGGGCAGGGGTGAAACTGAAGCTTTCTTT.

This clonotype has only a few counts. The gene calls are TRBV6-6 and TRBJ1-6; D is undetermined. V was shortened by 6 bases and J by 10 bases, with 13 bases between the two germline ends. CDR1 is MNHNY and CDR2 is SVGAGI in the germline V gene (reference sequence). The CDR3 runs 13 residues. CDR3 nucleotides: TGTGCCAGCAGCCGGGAGGGTTGGTCACCCCTCCACTTT. Its protein product is CASSREGWSPLHF.

This clonotype was found a few times. CDR3 bases: TGTGCCAGCAGTTTAGACGGGGCTCTCTACGAGCAGTACTTC. It translates to CASSLDGALYEQYF. This rearrangement joins TRBV27 to TRBJ2-7; D is tentatively TRBD1 or TRBD2 (5 bases each). The CDR3 covers 14 residues. Deletions cut 2 bases from V and 3 bases from J, with 11 bases between. Germline V lookup: CDR1 MNHEY, CDR2 SMNVEV (reference sequence).

The chain links TRBV4-1 to TRBJ2-1; the match to TRBD1 covers 8 bases. The CDR3 has 15 residues. CDR1 and CDR2 from the germline V gene are MGHRA and YSYEKL. J lost 4 bases, V lost 8 bases, and 10 bases had no gene match. The CDR3: CASSTEDREYNEQFF. CDR3 in DNA: TGCGCCAGCTCGACAGAGGACAGGGAATACAATGAGCAGTTCTTC.

This clonotype was detected a few times. The chain combines TRBV6-2 or TRBV6-3 with TRBJ1-1, with D perhaps matching TRBD1 (5 bases). CDR1 MNHEY and CDR2 SVGEGT come from the germline V gene. CDR3 size: 14 residues. V lost 2 bases and J 5 bases, leaving 12 bases between the germline ends. The DNA of the CDR3 is TGTGCCAGCAGTTACGAGGGGAGGCGGACTGAAGCTTTCTTT. This translates into CASSYEGRRTEAFF.

This clonotype was observed a few times. This rearrangement joins TRBV12-3 or TRBV12-4 to TRBJ1-2; 8 nucleotides agree with TRBD1. The CDR3 contains 12 residues. The ends lost 8 bases at V and 8 bases at J; junction bases unmatched: 7. The CDR3 reads CASADRGKGYTF. CDR3 nucleotide sequence: TGTGCCAGCGCCGACAGGGGAAAGGGCTACACCTTC.

This clonotype was observed a few times. The chain combines TRBV4-1 with TRBJ2-4; 7 positions match TRBD2. The germline V gene encodes CDR1 MGHRA and CDR2 YSYEKL. The CDR3 covers 13 residues. J gave up 8 bases and V 6 bases, and 7 bases lay outside the gene matches. This chain's CDR3 is CASSPFRGDIQYF. DNA of the CDR3: TGCGCCAGCAGTCCATTTCGGGGGGACATTCAGTACTTC.